This T cell receptor beta chain was sequenced in a study of blood T cell repertoires in COVID-19. Study background: The cDNA or gDNA used as material had been derived from T cells, B-cell-depleted T cells, or PBMCs.

The CDR3 covers 14 residues. Trimming took 2 bases from V and 5 from J, leaving 13 bases between them. Per germline, CDR1 SGHDT and CDR2 YYEEEE. Per the study methods: Counts of nucleated cells, estimated from reference gene primer amplification, were obtained. Clones were sequenced by immunoSEQ multiplex PCR, and TCRdb holds only the in-frame ones, with some missing. The V and J calls and clone size come from that table; D and trimming were worked out from the DNA. Of 99,000 or so clones in the sample, 85% to 90% were seen once. The sequenced sample was peripheral blood. V usage is TRBV5-6 and J usage is TRBJ1-2; maybe TRBD1 (5 bases). The TCR was taken from a human donor in a cohort sampled during active COVID-19. The CDR3, as DNA: TGTGCCAGCAGCTTTAGACAGAGAAAATATGGCTACACCTTC. It is translated as CASSFRQRKYGYTF.